Listed below are T cell receptor beta chains from one sample, sequenced in a study of sequential checkpoint blockade in melanoma. Assay: immunoSEQ multiplex PCR; the TCRdb copy retains only in-frame clones and omits some. The sample contains about 37,000 clones, roughly 32% of which appear only once. Sequencing used tumor tissue (inferred from file names), obtained from a patient given nivolumab and ipilimumab in sequence. The source is a human donor with melanoma. Both conserved end residues are part of each CDR3. D genes are given only for firm matches. The size of a clone is reported for some rows only, either as once, few or many, or as a class for expanded clones.

V	size	D	J	CDR3	DNA
TRBV1	NA	NA	TRBJ2-5	CASSQDSWGGEETQYF	TGCGCCAGCAGCCAAGATAGTTGGGGAGGGGAAGAGACCCAGTACTTC
TRBV19	NA	TRBD1	TRBJ1-2	CASSTRHQGAPYGYTF	TGTGCCAGTAGTACAAGACACCAGGGGGCCCCCTATGGCTACACCTTC
TRBV29-1	NA	TRBD2	TRBJ2-2	CSASGSTGELFF	TGCAGCGCCAGCGGGAGTACCGGGGAGCTGTTTTTT
TRBV11-3	many	NA	TRBJ1-1	CASSFSLSGKEAFF	TGTGCCAGCAGCTTTAGTCTGTCGGGGAAGGAAGCTTTCTTT
TRBV11-3	NA	NA	TRBJ2-7	CASSWTASSYEQYF	TGTGCCAGCAGCTGGACAGCAAGCTCCTACGAGCAGTACTTC
TRBV19	NA	NA	TRBJ1-2	CASRLPTGGGNGYTF	TGTGCCAGTAGACTACCGACAGGCGGGGGGAATGGCTACACCTTC
TRBV23-1	few	NA	TRBJ2-3	CASSQDRDIYTDTQYF	TGCGCCAGCAGCCAAGATCGGGACATCTACACAGATACGCAGTATTTT
TRBV5-1	NA	TRBD2	TRBJ2-7	CASSSSGLAGGEQYF	TGCGCCAGCAGCTCGTCGGGACTAGCGGGGGGAGAGCAGTACTTC
TRBV9	few	NA	TRBJ2-1	CASSVAGVSYNEQFF	TGTGCCAGCAGCGTAGCCGGGGTCTCCTACAATGAGCAGTTCTTC
TRBV6-8	NA	NA	TRBJ2-2	CASSYSQGTKDTGELFF	TGTGCCAGCAGTTACTCGCAGGGTACTAAAGATACCGGGGAGCTGTTTTTT
TRBV11-3	few	TRBD2	TRBJ2-1	CASSWGLAGGGDEQFF	TGTGCCAGCAGCTGGGGACTAGCGGGAGGAGGCGATGAGCAGTTCTTC
TRBV19	few	NA	TRBJ2-1	CASLSRGYEQFF	TGTGCCAGTCTTTCCCGGGGCTATGAGCAGTTCTTC
TRBV14	few	NA	TRBJ1-4	CASSQGSVATNEKLFF	TGTGCCAGCAGCCAAGGGTCAGTCGCAACTAATGAAAAACTGTTTTTT